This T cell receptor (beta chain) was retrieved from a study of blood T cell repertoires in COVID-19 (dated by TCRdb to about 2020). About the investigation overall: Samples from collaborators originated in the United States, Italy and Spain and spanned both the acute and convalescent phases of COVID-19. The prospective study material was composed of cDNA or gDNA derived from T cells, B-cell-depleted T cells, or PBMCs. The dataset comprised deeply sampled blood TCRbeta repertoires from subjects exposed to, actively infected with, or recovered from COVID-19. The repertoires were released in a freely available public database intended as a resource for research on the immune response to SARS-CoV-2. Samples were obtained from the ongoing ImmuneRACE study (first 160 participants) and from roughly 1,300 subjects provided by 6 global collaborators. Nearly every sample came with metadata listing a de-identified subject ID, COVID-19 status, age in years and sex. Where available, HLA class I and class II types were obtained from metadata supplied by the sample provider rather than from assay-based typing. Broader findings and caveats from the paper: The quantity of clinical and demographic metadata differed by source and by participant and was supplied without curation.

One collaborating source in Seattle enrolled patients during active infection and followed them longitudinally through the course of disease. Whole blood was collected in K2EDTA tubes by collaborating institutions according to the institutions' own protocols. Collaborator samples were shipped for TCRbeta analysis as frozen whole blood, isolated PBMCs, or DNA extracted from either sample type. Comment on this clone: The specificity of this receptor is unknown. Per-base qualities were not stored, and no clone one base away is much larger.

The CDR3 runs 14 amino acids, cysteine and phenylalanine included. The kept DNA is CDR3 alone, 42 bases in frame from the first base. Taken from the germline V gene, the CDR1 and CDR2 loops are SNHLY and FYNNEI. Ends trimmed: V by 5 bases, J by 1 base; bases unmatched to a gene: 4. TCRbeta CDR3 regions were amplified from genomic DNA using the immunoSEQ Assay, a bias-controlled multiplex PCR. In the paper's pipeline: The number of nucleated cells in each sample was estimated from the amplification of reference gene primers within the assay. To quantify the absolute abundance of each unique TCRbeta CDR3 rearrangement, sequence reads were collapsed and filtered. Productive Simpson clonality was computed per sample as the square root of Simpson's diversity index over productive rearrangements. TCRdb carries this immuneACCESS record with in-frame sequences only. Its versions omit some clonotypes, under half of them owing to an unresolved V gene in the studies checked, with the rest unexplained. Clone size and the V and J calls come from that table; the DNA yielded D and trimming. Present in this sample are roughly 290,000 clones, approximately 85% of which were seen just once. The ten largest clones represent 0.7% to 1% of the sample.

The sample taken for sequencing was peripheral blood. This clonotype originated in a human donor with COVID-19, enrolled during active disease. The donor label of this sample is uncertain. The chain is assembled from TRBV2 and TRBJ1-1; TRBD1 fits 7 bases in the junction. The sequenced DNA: TGTGCCAGCAGTCTCGGGACAGAGAACACTGAAGCTTTCTTT. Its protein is CASSLGTENTEAFF.